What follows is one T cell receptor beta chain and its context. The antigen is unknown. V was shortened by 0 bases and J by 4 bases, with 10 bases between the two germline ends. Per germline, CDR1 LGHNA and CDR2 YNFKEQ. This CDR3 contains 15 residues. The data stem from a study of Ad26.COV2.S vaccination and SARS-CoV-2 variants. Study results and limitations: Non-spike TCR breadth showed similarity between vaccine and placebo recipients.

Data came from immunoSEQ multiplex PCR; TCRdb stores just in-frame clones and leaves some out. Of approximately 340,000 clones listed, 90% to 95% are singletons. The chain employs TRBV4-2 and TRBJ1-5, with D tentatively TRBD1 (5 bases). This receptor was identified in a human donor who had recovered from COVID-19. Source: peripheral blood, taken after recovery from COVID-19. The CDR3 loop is CASSQDARGNQPQHF. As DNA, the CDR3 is TGTGCCAGCAGCCAAGACGCCCGGGGGAATCAGCCCCAGCATTTT.